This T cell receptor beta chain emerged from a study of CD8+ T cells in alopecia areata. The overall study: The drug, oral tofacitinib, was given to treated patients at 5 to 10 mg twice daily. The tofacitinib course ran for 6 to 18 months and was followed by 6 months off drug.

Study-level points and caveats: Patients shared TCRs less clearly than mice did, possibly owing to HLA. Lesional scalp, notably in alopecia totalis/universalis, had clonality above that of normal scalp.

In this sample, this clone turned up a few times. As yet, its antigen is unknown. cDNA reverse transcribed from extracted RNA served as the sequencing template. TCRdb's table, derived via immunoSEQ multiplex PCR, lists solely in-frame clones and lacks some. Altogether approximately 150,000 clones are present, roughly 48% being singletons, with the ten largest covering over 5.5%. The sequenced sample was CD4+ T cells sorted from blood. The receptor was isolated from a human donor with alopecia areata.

CDR3 nucleotide sequence: TGCAGTATCCCCAATGAGCAGTTCTTC. Protein product: CSIPNEQFF. The chain recombines TRBV20-1 with TRBJ2-1, with D uncertain. V dropped 8 bases and J dropped 6 bases, with 5 bases sitting between them. CDR1 and CDR2 from the germline V gene are DFQATT and SNEGSKA (reference sequence). This CDR3 has 9 residues.